The rows below give T cell receptor beta chains drawn from one sample of a study of shared clonotypes between healthy human individuals. Data came from immunoSEQ multiplex PCR; TCRdb stores just in-frame clones and leaves some out. Among about 1.5 million clones listed, 95% to 99% were seen once. Material for sequencing was naive CD4+ T cells sorted from blood. These receptors were collected from a man between 25 and 39 years old in good health. CDR3s include the opening cysteine and the closing phenylalanine or tryptophan. Each record gives: clone size, D gene, V gene, J gene, CDR3 protein, CDR3 DNA. A D gene is named only where the DNA matches it firmly. Not every row has a clone size; where given, it reads once, few, many or a size class.

>-|-|TRBV19|TRBJ1-2
CASSITGTTYGYTF
TGTGCCAGTAGTATCACCGGGACAACCTATGGCTACACCTTC
>-|TRBD2|TRBV5-1|TRBJ2-1
CASSLGLAGGNEQFF
TGCGCCAGCAGCTTGGGACTAGCGGGAGGAAATGAGCAGTTCTTC
>-|-|TRBV19|TRBJ1-1
CASSIGFSGGGTEAFF
TGTGCCAGTAGTATAGGATTCTCCGGCGGGGGCACTGAAGCTTTCTTT
>-|-|TRBV9|TRBJ2-3
CASSALSGTSTDTQYF
TGTGCCAGCAGCGCCCTATCCGGGACTAGCACAGATACGCAGTATTTT
>once|-|TRBV9|TRBJ1-4
CASSPRGATNEKLFF
TGTGCCAGCAGCCCTCGGGGAGCAACTAATGAAAAACTGTTTTTT
>-|TRBD2|TRBV28|TRBJ2-3
CASSYLGTSGESTDTQYF
TGTGCCAGCAGCTATCTGGGGACTAGCGGAGAAAGCACAGATACGCAGTATTTT
>-|-|TRBV15|TRBJ1-2
CATSRSFGLGALDHGYTF
TGTGCCACCAGCAGATCATTTGGTCTGGGGGCGCTTGATCATGGCTACACCTTC
>-|-|TRBV5-8|TRBJ1-2
CASSFLGQSNPYYGYTF
TGTGCCAGCAGCTTCCTCGGACAGTCCAACCCATACTATGGCTACACCTTC
>-|-|TRBV7-2|TRBJ2-3
CASSSLPSGAFTDTQYF
TGTGCCAGCAGCTCCTTGCCTAGTGGAGCCTTCACAGATACGCAGTATTTT
>-|-|TRBV6-1|TRBJ1-4
CATSGTLNEKLFF
TGTGCCACCTCCGGGACGCTTAATGAAAAACTGTTTTTT
>-|-|TRBV11-2|TRBJ2-3
CASSLGLGRGSDTQYF
TGTGCCAGCAGCTTAGGTTTGGGGAGGGGGTCGGATACGCAGTATTTT
>-|TRBD2|TRBV5-1|TRBJ2-1
CASARTSGNNEQFF
TGCGCCAGCGCCAGGACTAGCGGGAACAATGAGCAGTTCTTC
>once|TRBD2|TRBV19|TRBJ2-5
CASSSLGGLAGRRAQYF
TGTGCCAGTAGTTCCTTAGGCGGACTAGCGGGGCGGAGGGCCCAGTACTTC
>once|-|TRBV20-1|TRBJ2-1
CSASEGEQFF
TGCAGTGCTAGTGAGGGTGAGCAGTTCTTC
>-|-|TRBV6-5|TRBJ1-1
CASRKGGGNTEAFF
TGTGCCAGCAGGAAAGGCGGGGGGAACACTGAAGCTTTCTTT
>few|TRBD1|TRBV29-1|TRBJ1-2
CSVTGDSGYTF
TGCAGCGTAACAGGGGATAGTGGCTACACCTTC
>-|TRBD1|TRBV7-9|TRBJ1-2
CASSAGQPYGYTF
TGTGCCAGCAGCGCGGGACAGCCCTATGGCTACACCTTC
>-|TRBD1|TRBV10-3|TRBJ2-2
CAISRDRDTGELFF
TGTGCCATCAGCCGGGACAGAGACACCGGGGAGCTGTTTTTT
>-|-|TRBV28|TRBJ1-1
CASSLNPPGFSAAFF
TGTGCCAGCAGTTTAAACCCTCCAGGGTTCTCGGCAGCTTTCTTT
>-|TRBD1|TRBV10-3|TRBJ1-1
CAISQGADTEAFF
TGTGCCATCAGTCAGGGGGCCGACACTGAAGCTTTCTTT
>-|-|TRBV5-1|TRBJ2-3
CASSLDPGADTQYF
TGCGCCAGCAGCTTGGATCCAGGAGCAGATACGCAGTATTTT
>-|-|TRBV15|TRBJ2-7
CATSRDFSSYEQYF
TGTGCCACCAGCAGAGATTTTTCCAGCTACGAGCAGTACTTC